The 18 T cell receptor beta chains listed next were all sequenced from one sample in a study of cytomegalovirus exposure and HLA in healthy donors. The protocol was immunoSEQ multiplex PCR, while the TCRdb copy is restricted to in-frame clones and leaves out a portion. Of tens of thousands of clones in the sample, 94% were seen once. The specimen was PBMCs. These receptors were taken from a young woman in good health and CMV-seropositive.

The chain links TRBV28 to TRBJ2-1; TRBD2 matches at 8 bases. V dropped 3 bases and J dropped 12; count of bases not matched to a gene: 4. The CDR3 is made up of 12 amino acids. Germline V gene sequence: CDR1 MDHEN, CDR2 SYDVKM. The DNA for the CDR3 is TGTGCCAGCAGTTTTGGCCTAGCGGGGCAGTTCTTC. Its translation: CASSFGLAGQFF.

This chain uses TRBV5-1 with TRBJ2-1; weak D call: TRBD2 (5 bases). Per the germline V gene, CDR1 is SGHRS and CDR2 is YFSETQ. Trimming took off 4 bases at V and 8 bases at J, with 13 bases between the two ends. The CDR3 is 13 residues long. Here the CDR3 reads CASSPPSSDEQFF. Here the CDR3 DNA reads TGCGCCAGCAGCCCACCGAGTAGCGATGAGCAGTTCTTC.

This clone has only one observation. For the CDR3, the DNA is TGTGCCAGCAGCTCTGTGACAGGCAAATCTGGAAACACCATATATTTT. Translated, it gives CASSSVTGKSGNTIYF. The J gene is TRBJ1-3, the V gene TRBV7-2; the D gene is possibly TRBD1 (6 bases). This CDR3 comprises 16 residues. CDR1 and CDR2 (germline): SGHTA, FQGNSA. With 4 bases removed from V and 1 base from J, the gap between germline ends came to 14 bases.

The CDR3 DNA sequence: TGTGCCAGCAGCCCCCCTGCGGGATTGGTAGGCTACACCTTC. Protein product: CASSPPAGLVGYTF. The V call is TRBV5-8, the J call TRBJ1-2, with D uncertain. The CDR3 is 14 amino acids. V was trimmed by 4 bases and J by 8 bases, leaving 18 bases between them. The germline CDR1 and CDR2 sequences are SGHTS and YDEGEE.

This chain connects TRBV6-1 to TRBJ1-5, with D tentatively TRBD1 (6 bases). The CDR3 has 14 amino acids. Trimming left V 8 bases short and J 3 bases short, with 14 bases between. Germline CDR1 MNHNS, CDR2 SASEGT. The CDR3 reads CASLMGAHNQPQHF. Written as DNA, the CDR3 is TGTGCCAGCCTGATGGGGGCTCACAATCAGCCCCAGCATTTT.

This clone was seen a single time. The chain carries TRBV5-5 and TRBJ1-2; TRBD1 matches 9 bases. Germline CDR1 is SGHKS and CDR2 is YYEKEE (reference sequence). The V and J ends lost 4 bases and 8 bases, in that order; junction bases with no gene match: 6. This CDR3 is 13 amino acids long. CDR3 in DNA: TGTGCCAGCAGCCTGGGACAGGGCGACGGCTACACCTTC. Its translation is CASSLGQGDGYTF.

This chain connects TRBV10-3 to TRBJ2-7; 8 nucleotides line up with TRBD2. The trim removed 3 bases at V and 0 bases at J, leaving 4 bases unmatched. Germline assignment: CDR1 ENHRY and CDR2 SYGVKD. The CDR3 extends over 15 amino acids. In DNA, the CDR3 is TGTGCCATCAGTGACTCGCGGGGGGACTCCTACGAGCAGTACTTC. Translation gives CAISDSRGDSYEQYF.

This chain uses TRBV11-2 with TRBJ2-7; possible D gene TRBD2, 6 bases. The CDR3 length is 14 residues. In germline, CDR1 is SGHAT, CDR2 FQNNGV. V was shortened by 3 bases and J by 1 base, with 10 bases between the two germline ends. This chain's CDR3 is CASSLRGPSYEQYF. The CDR3 DNA is TGTGCCAGCAGCTTGCGGGGCCCTTCCTACGAGCAGTACTTC.

The chain links TRBV7-9 to TRBJ1-4; possible D gene TRBD1, 5 bases. Trimming left V 7 bases short and J 1 base short, with 7 bases between. The CDR3 runs to 13 residues. Germline V gene lookup returns CDR1 SEHNR and CDR2 FQNEAQ (reference sequence). CDR3 amino acids: CASKGETNEKLFF. The CDR3 coding sequence is TGTGCCAGCAAAGGGGAAACTAATGAAAAACTGTTTTTT.

The V call is TRBV30, the J call TRBJ2-5; 7 bases are shared with TRBD2. V dropped 0 bases and J dropped 0; count of bases not matched to a gene: 4. The CDR3 runs to 15 residues. Germline V CDR1 and CDR2: GTSNPN, SVGIG (reference sequence). The CDR3 DNA is TGTGCCTGGAGTGTATCGCGGGGGTACCAAGAGACCCAGTACTTC. Amino acid sequence: CAWSVSRGYQETQYF. Variable domain in full (rest from reference TRBV30 and TRBJ2-5): SQTIHQWPATLVQPVGSPLSLECTVEGTSNPNLYWYRQAAGRGLQLLFYSVGIGQISSEVPQNLSASRPQDRQFILSSKKLLLSDSGFYLCAWSVSRGYQETQYFGPGTRLLVL.

This clone has a single count. This chain uses TRBV19 with TRBJ1-6; D may be TRBD1 (5 bases). Trimming stripped 4 bases from V and 5 bases from J, with 15 bases between. The CDR3 runs 16 residues. In germline, CDR1 is LNHDA, CDR2 SQIVND (reference sequence). This chain's CDR3 is CASSRLGGDHNSPLHF. Here the CDR3 DNA reads TGTGCCAGTAGTAGATTGGGGGGGGATCATAATTCACCCCTCCACTTT.

This clone was observed once. The rearrangement links TRBV5-1 to TRBJ2-5, with 12 bases fitting TRBD2. V was clipped by 4 bases and J by 1 base; unmatched bases: 2. CDR3 length equals 15 residues. Germline assignment: CDR1 SGHRS and CDR2 YFSETQ. CDR3 in amino acids: CASSLTSGGQETQYF. DNA for the CDR3: TGCGCCAGCAGCCTGACTAGCGGGGGCCAAGAGACCCAGTACTTC.

The table lists this clone with a count of one. CDR3 amino acids: CASRDPTGEQYF. The CDR3 bases are TGTGCCAGCCGTGATCCGACAGGGGAGCAGTACTTC. The V and J genes are TRBV11-2 and TRBJ2-7, with 7 bases lining up with TRBD1. Trimming took 8 bases from V and 7 from J; bases not matched to a gene: 8. CDR1 is SGHAT and CDR2 is FQNNGV in the germline V gene. CDR3 size: 12 residues. Full variable domain (remainder filled in from reference TRBV11-2 and TRBJ2-7): EAGVAQSPRYKIIEKRQSVAFWCNPISGHATLYWYQQILGQGPKLLIQFQNNGVVDDSQLPKDRFSAERLKGVDSTLKIQPAKLEDSAVYLCASRDPTGEQYFGPGTRLTVT.

The V call is TRBV6-5, the J call TRBJ2-7, with 10 positions matching TRBD2. CDR3 size: 15 residues. Germline V gives CDR1 MNHEY, CDR2 SVGAGI. The junction had 11 bases not matched to a gene; V was cut back by 6 bases and J by 6 bases. The CDR3 DNA reads TGTGCCAGCAGCAGCCGATTAGCGGGAGGACTCGAGCAGTACTTC. This translates into CASSSRLAGGLEQYF.

The rearrangement links TRBV11-2 to TRBJ2-1; no firm D call. V was cut by 0 bases and J by 9 bases, with 9 bases left in between. The CDR3 runs 13 residues. Germline-derived CDR1 and CDR2 are SGHAT and FQNNGV. CDR3 bases: TGTGCCAGCAGCTTAGATAAACCCGGTGAGCAGTTCTTC. This codes for CASSLDKPGEQFF. Together with reference TRBV11-2 and TRBJ2-1, the CDR3 gives the full variable domain: EAGVAQSPRYKIIEKRQSVAFWCNPISGHATLYWYQQILGQGPKLLIQFQNNGVVDDSQLPKDRFSAERLKGVDSTLKIQPAKLEDSAVYLCASSLDKPGEQFFGPGTRLTVL.

V and J are TRBV28 and TRBJ1-2; 7 bases align to TRBD1. This CDR3 is built from 14 residues. Germline V gene sequence: CDR1 MDHEN, CDR2 SYDVKM. V trimming: 6 bases; J trimming: 9 bases; junction bases outside the gene matches: 13. The DNA for the CDR3 is TGTGCCAGCAGACCCCGCGGGACAGACCGCCGCTACACCTTC. It yields the protein CASRPRGTDRRYTF.

This rearrangement joins TRBV4-1 to TRBJ2-5, with D perhaps matching TRBD2 (5 bases). With 3 bases removed from V and 6 bases from J, the gap between germline ends came to 17 bases. Germline loops: CDR1 MGHRA, CDR2 YSYEKL. This CDR3 comprises 15 residues. The CDR3 DNA is TGCGCCAGCAGCCAGACCGGAGGTACCGGGCAGACCCAGTACTTC. Translating gives CASSQTGGTGQTQYF.

V and J are TRBV11-3 and TRBJ2-3; 9 nucleotides match TRBD1. With V trimmed by 0 bases and J by 9 bases, 1 base remained unmatched. The CDR3 is made up of 13 amino acids. CDR1 is SGHNT, CDR2 YENEEA, per germline. The CDR3 is CASSLDGQGTQYF. DNA of the CDR3: TGTGCCAGCAGCTTAGACGGACAGGGGACGCAGTATTTT.